This T cell receptor (beta chain) was observed in a study of vaccination and CD4 T cells after COVID-19. At the level of the study: Median time from second vaccine dose to sampling was about 70 days (14 to 241).

Scientists ran DNA taken from cultured CD4+ T cells through the Oncomine TCR Beta short-read assay for sequencing. The source of extracted genomic DNA was cultured CD4+ T cells. Each CDR3 protein is one row after TCRdb ran MiXCR on the PCR reads. The repertoire has about 19,000 distinct CDR3 sequences, around 45% of them found once; the top ten carry roughly 7%. With respect to this clonotype: The antigen is undetermined.

Treatment described: roughly 11-day PBMC culture with coronavirus spike peptide pools or control peptides (ViraFEST assay). Sample: CD4+ T cells from blood, cultured in vitro, taken after SARS-CoV-2 vaccination. This TCR was recovered from a human donor who had recovered from COVID-19.

The CDR3 bases are TGTGCCAGCAGTTACTCCGGGACCACGAATGAGCAGTTCTTC. Translated, it gives CASSYSGTTNEQFF. The chain links TRBV6-2 or TRBV6-3 to TRBJ2-1; D possibly uses TRBD1 or TRBD2 (5 bases each). Per germline, CDR1 MNHEY and CDR2 SVGEGT. The CDR3 length is 14 residues. With 0 bases removed from V and 7 bases from J, the gap between germline ends came to 10 bases.